The present T cell receptor (beta chain) was sequenced within a study of OX40 agonist ivuxolimab in advanced cancers. Germline V gene sequence: CDR1 SGHTA, CDR2 FQGNSA. CDR3 length: 16 residues. The J segment lost 0 bases and the V segment lost 5 bases, leaving 9 bases of the junction unmatched. Here immunoSEQ multiplex PCR was the method, and the copy in TCRdb shows in-frame clones only, minus some. The sample lists approximately 20,000 clones, about 75% occurring once. The sample consisted of CD4+ or CD8+ T cells sorted from blood, taken in a trial of the OX40 agonist ivuxolimab. The clonotype was recovered from an adult with an advanced solid tumor such as melanoma, head and neck, liver or kidney cancer. V usage is TRBV7-2 and J usage is TRBJ2-7; 8 bases are a match to TRBD2. The CDR3 loop is CASSPLGRGGSYEQYF. The CDR3 DNA follows: TGTGCCAGCAGCCCACTCGGGAGGGGTGGCTCCTACGAGCAGTACTTC.